A single sample is the source of the 25 T cell receptor beta chains below, sequenced in a study of blood T cell repertoires in COVID-19. Sequencing was performed with immunoSEQ multiplex PCR; in TCRdb, only in-frame clones are kept and a portion is missing. The table has about 120,000 clones, approximately 80% seen once. Sample: peripheral blood. Source of these receptors: a woman in her 70s with acute or convalescent COVID-19.

This clone was picked up one time. The chain recombines TRBV11-2 with TRBJ1-6, with 9 positions matching TRBD1. Germline trimming cut 5 bases from V and 10 bases from J; bases unmatched to any gene: 6. Germline V gives CDR1 SGHAT, CDR2 FQNNGV. The CDR3 length is 14 residues. CDR3 amino acids: CASSRVTGGSPLHF. In DNA form, the CDR3 reads TGTGCCAGCAGCAGGGTAACAGGGGGCTCACCCCTCCACTTT.

The rearrangement uses TRBV18 and TRBJ2-1; TRBD1 agrees at 9 bases. The V segment lost 0 bases and the J segment 4 bases; nucleotides outside the gene matches: 4. From germline, CDR1 is KGHSH and CDR2 LQKENI. There are 16 residues in the CDR3. Here the CDR3 DNA reads TGTGCCAGCTCACCACCTATGACAGGGGGGTACAATGAGCAGTTCTTC. Protein: CASSPPMTGGYNEQFF.

DNA of the CDR3: TGTGCCACCAGCAGTGGACAGGGCGGGTACGAGCAGTACTTC. Encoded protein: CATSSGQGGYEQYF. The chain recombines TRBV15 with TRBJ2-7, with TRBD1 identical over 8 bases. Germline V gene lookup returns CDR1 LNHNV and CDR2 YYDKDF (reference sequence). The CDR3 extends over 14 amino acids. Losses at the gene ends were 3 bases for V and 4 bases for J; bases not matched to a gene: 5.

The V and J genes are TRBV5-1 and TRBJ1-2, with no clear D. Germline V gives CDR1 SGHRS, CDR2 YFSETQ. V lost 4 bases, J lost 2 bases, and 9 bases lay in between. There are 13 residues in the CDR3. The DNA of the CDR3 is TGCGCCAGCAGCCCCGACATCAACTATGGCTACACCTTC. Translation gives CASSPDINYGYTF.

V and J are TRBV11-2 and TRBJ2-1; 9 bases map to TRBD2. The CDR3 has 16 residues. Per the germline V gene, CDR1 is SGHAT and CDR2 is FQNNGV. V lost 0 bases and J lost 8; bases outside the gene matches: 8. The CDR3, as DNA: TGTGCCAGCAGCTTAGAATACGGCGGGGGGGCTCATGAGCAGTTCTTC. Its translation: CASSLEYGGGAHEQFF.

This sequence joins TRBV10-3 and TRBJ1-5, with D possibly being TRBD1 (5 bases). Germline-derived CDR1 and CDR2 are ENHRY and SYGVKD. The CDR3 contains 14 residues. V dropped 2 bases and J dropped 5 bases, with 10 bases sitting between them. The CDR3 reads CAISEAGNDQPQHF. CDR3 nucleotide sequence: TGTGCCATCAGTGAGGCAGGGAATGATCAGCCCCAGCATTTT.

The chain couples TRBV24-1 to TRBJ2-5; 7 nucleotides agree with TRBD2. CDR1 and CDR2 (germline): KGHDR, SFDVKD. There are 13 residues in the CDR3. V was pared by 9 bases and J by 2 bases, with 5 bases of the junction left unmatched. The CDR3 loop reads CATEGEGQETQYF. Written as DNA, the CDR3 is TGTGCCACCGAAGGGGAGGGGCAAGAGACCCAGTACTTC.

This clone was recorded a few times. The chain is built from TRBV30 and TRBJ1-5; the D gene is possibly TRBD1 (6 bases). This CDR3 has 16 amino acids. Germline V gene lookup returns CDR1 GTSNPN and CDR2 SVGIG (reference sequence). Trimming removed 0 bases at V and 0 bases at J, with 12 bases between. This CDR3 is CAWSVQGKDSNQPQHF. The CDR3, as DNA: TGTGCCTGGAGTGTACAGGGTAAAGATAGCAATCAGCCCCAGCATTTT.

This clone appeared once. The DNA for the CDR3 is TGCGCCAGCAGCCGGGGACTAGCGGGGGGGCGGGTCACAGATACGCAGTATTTT. This translates into CASSRGLAGGRVTDTQYF. The rearrangement joins TRBV5-1 to TRBJ2-3; 16 bases fit TRBD2. Trimming at V came to 4 bases and at J to 2 bases, leaving 7 bases not matched to a gene. CDR1 and CDR2 from the germline V gene are SGHRS and YFSETQ. This CDR3 spans 18 amino acids.

Details on this clone: Other DNA variants within this sample encode the same CDR3. The chain combines TRBV10-3 with TRBJ2-3, with TRBD2 matching 8 bases. Germline loops: CDR1 ENHRY, CDR2 SYGVKD. The V segment lost 0 bases and the J segment 1 base; nucleotides outside the gene matches: 0. This CDR3 comprises 15 residues. CDR3 sequence reads: CAISESRGGTDTQYF. The CDR3, as DNA: TGTGCCATCAGTGAGTCGCGGGGGGGCACAGATACGCAGTATTTT.

This clone was recorded a few times. The rearrangement uses TRBV6-4 and TRBJ1-6; D unclear. This CDR3 contains 14 residues. Germline values: CDR1 MRHNA, CDR2 SNTAGT. The ends were cut back, 0 bases at V and 7 bases at J, with 7 bases in the middle. The CDR3 loop is CASSDSAVNSPLHF. DNA of the CDR3: TGTGCCAGCAGTGACTCGGCGGTAAATTCACCCCTCCACTTT.

This chain links TRBV15 with TRBJ1-1; no firm D call. This CDR3 is 15 amino acids long. Trimming took 0 bases from V and 0 from J, leaving 8 bases between them. The V gene's germline CDR1 is LNHNV and CDR2 YYDKDF (reference sequence). Here the CDR3 DNA reads TGTGCCACCAGCAGAGATTGGACTTTGAACACTGAAGCTTTCTTT. Its protein is CATSRDWTLNTEAFF.

V gene TRBV6-5 combines with J gene TRBJ1-1; D is unresolved. Germline CDR1 MNHEY, CDR2 SVGAGI. The CDR3 is 15 residues long. Trimming took 0 bases from V and 1 from J, leaving 9 bases between them. CDR3 in amino acids: CASSYSPYKNTEAFF. CDR3 DNA: TGTGCCAGCAGTTACTCGCCGTACAAGAACACTGAAGCTTTCTTT.

The chain is built from TRBV20-1 and TRBJ1-2, with 7 positions matching TRBD1. Unmatched junction bases numbered 9, after V lost 3 bases and J lost 8 bases. Germline V gene data show CDR1 as DFQATT and CDR2 as SNEGSKA (reference sequence). This CDR3 has 13 residues. CDR3 sequence (DNA): TGCAGTGCTAGTGTGGGGACAGACGTAGGCTACACCTTC. Protein: CSASVGTDVGYTF.

The chain carries TRBV7-9 and TRBJ2-3; 12 bases match TRBD2. CDR1 is SEHNR and CDR2 is FQNEAQ in the germline V gene (reference sequence). V dropped 5 bases and J dropped 4; count of bases not matched to a gene: 4. This CDR3 has 15 residues. DNA of the CDR3: TGTGCCAGCAGCCTAGGACTAGCGGGGCCAGATACGCAGTATTTT. It yields the protein CASSLGLAGPDTQYF.

V is TRBV2 and J is TRBJ2-1; 9 bases fit TRBD1. The CDR3 totals 16 residues. Trimming removed 3 bases from V and 5 bases from J; junction bases left unmatched: 8. Germline CDR1 and CDR2: SNHLY and FYNNEI. CDR3 loop: CASSDWWTGVDNEQFF. CDR3 sequence (DNA): TGTGCCAGCAGTGACTGGTGGACAGGGGTGGACAATGAGCAGTTCTTC. Supplemented by reference TRBV2 and TRBJ2-1, the full variable domain reads EPEVTQTPSHQVTQMGQEVILRCVPISNHLYFYWYRQILGQKVEFLVSFYNNEISEKSEIFDDQFSVERPDGSNFTLKIRSTKLEDSAMYFCASSDWWTGVDNEQFFGPGTRLTVL.

This chain's CDR3 is CASSLVGLDTDTQYF. CDR3 sequence (DNA): TGTGCCAGCAGCTTAGTGGGCCTCGACACAGATACGCAGTATTTT. The chain recombines TRBV7-2 with TRBJ2-3; D remains unclear. Deletions cut 1 base from V and 2 bases from J, with 10 bases between. The CDR3 has 15 amino acids. The germline V gene has CDR1 SGHTA and CDR2 FQGNSA.

The count of this clone is one. CDR3 bases: TGTGCCAGCAGCGTCTTGGGGGGGTCGAACACTGAAGCTTTCTTT. Translated, it gives CASSVLGGSNTEAFF. This chain links TRBV9 with TRBJ1-1, with TRBD1 as a possible D gene (5 bases). The germline V gene has CDR1 SGDLS and CDR2 YYNGEE. The CDR3 is 15 amino acids. V lost 2 bases and J 1 base, leaving 12 bases between the germline ends.

The J gene is TRBJ1-2, the V gene TRBV9; 10 bases fit TRBD1. Germline CDR1 and CDR2: SGDLS and YYNGEE. With V trimmed by 3 bases and J by 6 bases, 5 bases remained unmatched. The CDR3 has 14 amino acids. CDR3 in amino acids: CASSALGQGNGYTF. The DNA for the CDR3 is TGTGCCAGCAGCGCTCTGGGACAGGGGAATGGCTACACCTTC.

V and J are TRBV11-3 and TRBJ2-3; possibly TRBD1 for D (6 bases). The CDR3 sequence is 15 residues long. V was trimmed by 4 bases and J by 0 bases, leaving 11 bases between them. The germline gives CDR1 SGHNT, CDR2 YENEEA. The CDR3 region has the DNA TGTGCCAGCAGCTACGGACAGCCTAGCACAGATACGCAGTATTTT. Translating gives CASSYGQPSTDTQYF.

This sequence joins TRBV10-1 and TRBJ2-3; no clear D gene. Germline CDR1 and CDR2: WNHNN and SYGVQD (reference sequence). This CDR3 region has 15 residues. The V and J ends lost 0 bases and 1 base respectively, with 8 bases between them. The CDR3, as DNA: TGCGCCAGCAGTGAGTCAAACATTGGCACAGATACGCAGTATTTT. It specifies CASSESNIGTDTQYF.

This rearrangement joins TRBV27 to TRBJ1-6; 8 positions agree with TRBD1. After removal of 6 bases from V and 6 bases from J, the junction contained 7 bases not matched to a gene. The CDR3 is 15 residues long. Germline CDR1 MNHEY, CDR2 SMNVEV (reference sequence). The CDR3 protein is CASSRGTGGNSPLHF. In nucleotides, the CDR3 is TGTGCCAGCAGCCGAGGGACAGGCGGTAATTCACCCCTCCACTTT.

Only a few counts were recorded for this clone. In nucleotides, the CDR3 is TGTGCCAGCAGCCTTTTGGGGGGGATGGACACTGAAGCTTTCTTT. Amino acids: CASSLLGGMDTEAFF. The chain recombines TRBV9 with TRBJ1-1; the D gene is possibly TRBD1 (5 bases). Germline V lookup: CDR1 SGDLS, CDR2 YYNGEE. The V end lost 4 bases, the J end lost 3 bases, and 16 bases lay between the germline ends. This CDR3 is built from 15 residues.

The chain has TRBV5-4 and TRBJ1-1; 9 bases agree with TRBD1. CDR1 SGHNT and CDR2 YYREEE come from the germline V gene (reference sequence). The trim removed 4 bases at V and 5 bases at J, leaving 12 bases unmatched. The CDR3 sequence is 16 residues long. CDR3: CASSHSGTGYGTEAFF. Written as DNA, the CDR3 is TGTGCCAGCAGCCACTCCGGGACAGGGTACGGGACTGAAGCTTTCTTT.

V and J are TRBV7-9 and TRBJ2-1; 8 nucleotides match TRBD1. CDR3 length: 15 amino acids. Germline CDR1 is SEHNR and CDR2 is FQNEAQ (reference sequence). The ends lost 5 bases at V and 6 bases at J; junction bases unmatched: 9. Here the CDR3 reads CASSNDRGRLNEQFF. The CDR3, as DNA: TGTGCCAGCAGCAACGACAGGGGACGACTCAATGAGCAGTTCTTC.